This passage covers 21 T cell receptor beta chains from one sample sequenced in a study of graft-versus-host responses after intestinal transplantation. Sequencing used immunoSEQ multiplex PCR; TCRdb keeps in-frame clones, though not all of them. The sample comprises 86,000 or so clones, 80% to 95% of which are singletons, and roughly 6% rests with the top ten. These TCRs are of unknown antigen specificity. Sequencing used unstimulated CD8+ T cells sorted from spleen or lymph node cells, obtained before intestinal transplant. The receptors derive from a human donor who received an intestinal transplant.

This chain connects TRBV10-2 to TRBJ1-3, with D unresolved. Germline CDR1 reads WSHSY; CDR2 reads SAAADI. Deletions cut 4 bases from V and 3 bases from J, with 7 bases between. The CDR3 runs 13 residues. The CDR3 sequence: CASSGDYGNTIYF. The CDR3 DNA reads TGCGCCAGCAGTGGGGATTATGGAAACACCATATATTTT.

This clone is medium-sized (0.01 to 0.1%). This chain links TRBV6-4 with TRBJ2-1; 11 bases match TRBD1. V trimming: 2 bases; J trimming: 6 bases; junction bases outside the gene matches: 0. This CDR3 region has 14 residues. The germline CDR1 and CDR2 sequences are MRHNA and SNTAGT. The CDR3 DNA is TGTGCCAGCAGTGACGGGACAGGGGGCAATGAGCAGTTCTTC. This codes for CASSDGTGGNEQFF.

The chain links TRBV5-1 to TRBJ2-3; 9 nucleotides line up with TRBD2. The CDR3 has 15 amino acids. V shed 0 bases, J shed 4 bases, and the junction held 3 bases outside the gene matches. The germline V gene has CDR1 SGHRS and CDR2 YFSETQ. CDR3 DNA: TGCGCCAGCAGCTTGGCAGCGGGAGGACCAGATACGCAGTATTTT. It translates to CASSLAAGGPDTQYF.

The chain recombines TRBV19 with TRBJ1-5; 9 bases match TRBD1. The CDR3 runs 15 residues. From germline, CDR1 is LNHDA and CDR2 SQIVND (reference sequence). The V gene end was trimmed by 6 bases and the J gene end by 3 bases; junction bases not matched to a gene: 6. The CDR3 DNA is TGTGCCAGTAGCTTAGGACAGGGGATCAATCAGCCCCAGCATTTT. Its translation is CASSLGQGINQPQHF.

The rearrangement joins TRBV6-5 to TRBJ1-1, with a tentative D call TRBD1 (6 bases). CDR3 length: 14 residues. Trimming removed 5 bases at V and 0 bases at J, with 10 bases between. Germline assignment: CDR1 MNHEY and CDR2 SVGAGI. The CDR3 nucleotides are TGTGCCAGCAGTGCGGAGGGGGTGAACACTGAAGCTTTCTTT. This translates into CASSAEGVNTEAFF.

This clone has just one count. This chain links TRBV5-6 with TRBJ1-2, with D unresolved. The V and J ends lost 0 bases and 0 bases respectively, with 9 bases between them. The CDR3 contains 15 residues. In germline, CDR1 is SGHDT, CDR2 YYEEEE. The CDR3 nucleotides read TGTGCCAGCAGCTTGGGGTACAGCTCTAACTATGGCTACACCTTC. Translation: CASSLGYSSNYGYTF.

The chain's CDR3 is CASSVGQPSQPQHF. The DNA of the CDR3 is TGTGCCAGCAGCGTGGGACAGCCATCTCAGCCCCAGCATTTT. The rearrangement uses TRBV7-9 and TRBJ1-5; TRBD1 aligns across 7 bases. J lost 6 bases, V lost 5 bases, and 7 bases had no gene match. There are 14 residues in the CDR3. Germline CDR1 is SEHNR and CDR2 is FQNEAQ (reference sequence). Together with reference TRBV7-9 and TRBJ1-5, the CDR3 gives the full variable domain: DTGVSQNPRHKITKRGQNVTFRCDPISEHNRLYWYRQTLGQGPEFLTYFQNEAQLEKSRLLSDRFSAERPKGSFSTLEIQRTEQGDSAMYLCASSVGQPSQPQHFGDGTRLSIL.

The V gene is TRBV29-1, the J gene TRBJ2-3; perhaps TRBD2 as D (6 bases). This CDR3 comprises 15 residues. Germline assignment: CDR1 SQVTM and CDR2 ANQGSEA. V dropped 2 bases and J dropped 4 bases, with 16 bases sitting between them. The CDR3 DNA follows: TGCAGCGTTGAATTTTCGGGGGTAGGGGCAGATACGCAGTATTTT. Its protein is CSVEFSGVGADTQYF.

As for this clone: Other DNA sequences in the sample encode the same CDR3. The rearrangement links TRBV7-3 to TRBJ2-3; 7 nucleotides line up with TRBD2. This CDR3 region has 14 residues. Germline CDR1 reads SGHTA; CDR2 reads FQGTGA. Trimming at V came to 3 bases and at J to 1 base, leaving 1 base not matched to a gene. Here the CDR3 reads CASSLAGGTDTQYF. The CDR3 DNA reads as TGTGCCAGCAGCTTGGCGGGGGGCACAGATACGCAGTATTTT.

CDR3 loop: CASSLLGMSGYGYTF. The CDR3 nucleotides are TGTGCCAGCAGCTTGTTGGGGATGAGCGGCTATGGCTACACCTTC. The chain has TRBV5-4 and TRBJ1-2; D gene ambiguous. Trimming removed 1 base at V and 4 bases at J, with 14 bases between. Germline CDR1 SGHNT, CDR2 YYREEE (reference sequence). The CDR3 has 15 residues.

CDR3: CSVDVGNEQFF. DNA for the CDR3: TGCAGCGTTGATGTGGGCAATGAGCAGTTCTTC. V gene TRBV29-1 combines with J gene TRBJ2-1; D remains unclear. Per germline, CDR1 SQVTM and CDR2 ANQGSEA. Trimming left V 3 bases short and J 6 bases short, with 6 bases between. The CDR3 is 11 amino acids.

V usage is TRBV7-3 and J usage is TRBJ2-2, with D perhaps matching TRBD2 (5 bases). Germline V gene sequence: CDR1 SGHTA, CDR2 FQGTGA. V was shortened by 8 bases and J by 3 bases, with 7 bases between the two germline ends. This CDR3 is 12 amino acids long. CDR3 nucleotides: TGTGCCAGCGGGCGGGACACCGGGGAGCTGTTTTTT. This codes for CASGRDTGELFF.

This chain links TRBV4-1 with TRBJ2-4; a weak D match, TRBD1 (6 bases). V was pared by 0 bases and J by 1 base, with 7 bases between. Germline values: CDR1 MGHRA, CDR2 YSYEKL. This CDR3 contains 15 residues. The CDR3 DNA follows: TGCGCCAGCAGCCAAGATCAGGGGGCCAAAAACATTCAGTACTTC. Residues: CASSQDQGAKNIQYF.

This chain connects TRBV10-1 to TRBJ2-2; no clear D. The CDR3 sequence is 13 residues long. Trimming cost V 2 bases and J 4 bases, with 5 bases left between them. From germline, CDR1 is WNHNN and CDR2 SYGVQD (reference sequence). The CDR3, as DNA: TGCGCCAGCAGTGAGATAAGCACCGGGGAGCTGTTTTTT. As protein: CASSEISTGELFF.

The V gene is TRBV5-6, the J gene TRBJ2-5; D is unclear. Germline lookup yields CDR1 SGHDT and CDR2 YYEEEE. Trimming removed 0 bases at V and 1 base at J, with 10 bases between. The CDR3 spans 15 residues. CDR3 amino acids: CASSLGYNTQETQYF. Here the CDR3 DNA reads TGTGCCAGCAGCTTGGGGTACAACACCCAAGAGACCCAGTACTTC.

The CDR3 DNA reads as TGCGCCAGCAGCCAACTAGGATCCGGGACTAGCTATTTCGGTGAGCAGTTCTTC. Protein sequence: CASSQLGSGTSYFGEQFF. The genes are TRBV4-1 and TRBJ2-1; 9 nucleotides agree with TRBD2. The CDR3 totals 18 residues. V trimming: 2 bases; J trimming: 9 bases; junction bases outside the gene matches: 17. The germline CDR1 and CDR2 sequences are MGHRA and YSYEKL.

The chain is built from TRBV19 and TRBJ2-1; 7 nucleotides align to TRBD2. The CDR3 totals 12 residues. Germline assignment: CDR1 LNHDA and CDR2 SQIVND (reference sequence). Trimming removed 7 bases from V and 10 bases from J; junction bases left unmatched: 7. DNA for the CDR3: TGTGCCAGTACTTCTCTCGGGGGGGAGCAGTTCTTC. Its translation is CASTSLGGEQFF. The complete variable domain, with remaining parts taken from reference TRBV19 and TRBJ2-1, reads DGGITQSPKYLFRKEGQNVTLSCEQNLNHDAMYWYRQDPGQGLRLIYYSQIVNDFQKGDIAEGYSVSREKKESFPLTVTSAQKNPTAFYLCASTSLGGEQFFGPGTRLTVL.

Details on this clone: Other DNA sequences in this sample translate to the same CDR3. V usage is TRBV9 and J usage is TRBJ2-2; unclear D gene. In germline, CDR1 is SGDLS, CDR2 YYNGEE. Trimming left V 0 bases short and J 3 bases short, with 6 bases between. The CDR3 runs 14 residues. The CDR3 loop reads CASSVGGDTGELFF. CDR3 bases: TGTGCCAGCAGCGTAGGGGGTGACACCGGGGAGCTGTTTTTT.

The rearrangement links TRBV27 to TRBJ2-5, with 11 bases aligning to TRBD2. Germline V gene lookup returns CDR1 MNHEY and CDR2 SMNVEV (reference sequence). This CDR3 comprises 15 residues. With V trimmed by 7 bases and J by 1 base, 5 bases remained unmatched. This CDR3 reads CASNPSGGPQETQYF. DNA for the CDR3: TGTGCCAGCAATCCTAGCGGGGGGCCCCAAGAGACCCAGTACTTC.

This clone was picked up one time. The V call is TRBV7-9, the J call TRBJ1-1, with D possibly TRBD1 on 6 matching bases. V was shortened by 1 base and J by 1 base, with 10 bases between the two germline ends. The germline V gene encodes CDR1 SEHNR and CDR2 FQNEAQ (reference sequence). The CDR3 has 15 amino acids. The CDR3 nucleotides read TGTGCCAGCAGCTTAGGGCCACAGGGGAACACTGAAGCTTTCTTT. Translated, it gives CASSLGPQGNTEAFF. Full variable domain (rest looked up from reference TRBV7-9 and TRBJ1-1): DTGVSQNPRHKITKRGQNVTFRCDPISEHNRLYWYRQTLGQGPEFLTYFQNEAQLEKSRLLSDRFSAERPKGSFSTLEIQRTEQGDSAMYLCASSLGPQGNTEAFFGQGTRLTVV.

The chain couples TRBV13 to TRBJ2-7, with D unresolved. Trimming left V 3 bases short and J 4 bases short, with 10 bases between. The CDR3 runs 13 residues. The V gene's germline CDR1 is PRHDT and CDR2 FYEKMQ (reference sequence). CDR3 nucleotides: TGTGCCAGCAGCTTCTCACCGAATTACGAGCAGTACTTC. Its protein is CASSFSPNYEQYF.